This is a list of T cell receptor beta chains from one sample in a study of T cell changes during pregnancy in multiple sclerosis. Sequenced by immunoSEQ multiplex PCR; TCRdb stores in-frame clones only, minus some. The sample shows about 70,000 clones, 80% to 95% of them seen only once. This sample comprised CD4+ T cells from peripheral blood mononuclear cells, obtained after pregnancy. Every receptor here comes from a female donor with multiple sclerosis, enrolled in a pregnancy study. Both conserved end residues are part of each CDR3. D genes are given only for firm matches. The size entry is marked missing in some rows and otherwise reads once, few, many or a size class.

NA	TRBV9	TRBJ2-1	NA	CASSVETRSFNEQFF	TGTGCCAGCAGCGTAGAGACACGCTCCTTCAATGAGCAGTTCTTC
TRBD1	TRBV28	TRBJ2-2	NA	CASSRTGAKTGELFF	TGTGCCAGCAGTCGGACAGGGGCAAAAACCGGGGAGCTGTTTTTT
NA	TRBV27	TRBJ2-1	NA	CASSPERLPYNEQFF	TGTGCCAGCAGTCCCGAGCGACTTCCCTACAATGAGCAGTTCTTC
TRBD2	TRBV29-1	TRBJ2-3	once	CSFTDASGRENTQYF	TGCAGCTTCACGGACGCAAGCGGGAGGGAAAATACGCAGTATTTT
TRBD2	TRBV10-3	TRBJ2-5	NA	CAISDTPGTSGETQYF	TGTGCCATCAGCGATACTCCCGGGACTAGTGGAGAGACCCAGTACTTC
NA	TRBV18	TRBJ2-7	NA	CASSPRGDGEQYF	TGTGCCAGCTCACCACGAGGAGACGGTGAGCAGTACTTC
TRBD2	TRBV7-2	TRBJ2-3	NA	CASSLIGGSTDTQYF	TGTGCCAGCAGCTTAATCGGGGGGAGCACAGATACGCAGTATTTT
TRBD2	TRBV28	TRBJ2-7	NA	CASSSARLADYEQYF	TGTGCCAGCAGTTCCGCCAGACTAGCAGACTACGAGCAGTACTTC
NA	TRBV5-6	TRBJ1-5	NA	CASSPQGNQPQHF	TGTGCCAGCAGCCCCCAGGGCAATCAGCCCCAGCATTTT
NA	TRBV19	TRBJ1-5	few	CASSTTYKNQPQHF	TGTGCCAGTAGTACCACTTATAAAAATCAGCCCCAGCATTTT
TRBD1	TRBV23-1	TRBJ1-1	NA	CASSLKMGQGMSAFF	TGCGCCAGCAGTCTTAAAATGGGACAGGGAATGTCAGCTTTCTTT
NA	TRBV29-1	TRBJ2-3	NA	CSVESADTQYF	TGCAGCGTTGAATCGGCAGATACGCAGTATTTT
NA	TRBV28	TRBJ1-1	NA	CASSLRQINTEAFF	TGTGCCAGCAGTTTGCGGCAGATAAACACTGAAGCTTTCTTT
TRBD1	TRBV2	TRBJ2-2	NA	CASSVLTGGGGELFF	TGTGCCAGCAGTGTGCTGACAGGGGGTGGAGGGGAGCTGTTTTTT
NA	TRBV18	TRBJ2-3	NA	CASSPLAGRDTQYF	TGTGCCAGCTCACCACTTGCAGGGCGGGATACGCAGTATTTT
NA	TRBV29-1	TRBJ1-4	NA	CSVANEKLFF	TGCAGCGTGGCCAATGAAAAACTGTTTTTT
TRBD2	TRBV7-3	TRBJ2-3	once	CASSKRGLAGTTDTQYF	TGTGCCAGCAGCAAACGGGGACTAGCGGGGACCACAGATACGCAGTATTTT
NA	TRBV2	TRBJ1-1	NA	CASSEARGRNTEAFF	TGTGCCAGCAGTGAAGCCCGCGGTCGGAACACTGAAGCTTTCTTT